Listed below are T cell receptor beta chains from one sample, sequenced in a study of regulatory T cells in long-lasting Graves disease. TCRdb re-called the multiplex PCR reads with MiXCR, one entry per CDR3 protein. This sample has over 450,000 distinct CDR3 sequences, with 12% found just once. The sample also formed part of further work on T cells in Graves' hyperthyroidism and ophthalmopathy.

The sample consisted of peripheral blood mononuclear cells (PBMCs), taken at new diagnosis, from a patient treated with antithyroid drugs. These receptors were taken from a woman aged 25 to 39 with Graves disease. Both conserved end residues are part of each CDR3.

CASRSTGDGQPQHF	TRBV2	TRBJ1-5
CASSRTGTGLGQPQHF	TRBV19	TRBJ1-5
CSADRTGGNTEAFF	TRBV29-1	TRBJ1-1
CAWRPRDRDSGELFF	TRBV30	TRBJ2-2
CASSQELAGAETGELFF	TRBV4-2	TRBJ2-2
CASSLGPQTGELFF	TRBV5-1	TRBJ2-2
CASSRTGATQHF	TRBV2	TRBJ1-5
CASRGAGRNEQFF	TRBV19	TRBJ2-1
CASSLTPSGVYNEQFF	TRBV7-3	TRBJ2-1
CSVEAPGFSGTYEQYF	TRBV29-1	TRBJ2-7
CASSIDGGRAKETQYF	TRBV19	TRBJ2-5
CASSFFGPANTGELFF	TRBV11-2	TRBJ2-2
CSVGAGTSTDTQYF	TRBV29-1	TRBJ2-3
CSVDRGRGTEAFF	TRBV29-1	TRBJ1-1
CASSESPDYNEQFF	TRBV2	TRBJ2-1